This T cell receptor (beta chain) was captured by sequencing in a study of blood T cell repertoires in COVID-19. Germline V gene sequence: CDR1 SGHTA, CDR2 FQGTGA. Germline trimming cut 3 bases from V and 7 bases from J; bases unmatched to any gene: 8. The CDR3 sequence is 15 residues long. Sequenced by immunoSEQ multiplex PCR; TCRdb stores in-frame clones only, minus some. Here the sample spans some 140,000 clones, roughly nine tenths being singletons. This chain connects TRBV7-3 to TRBJ2-1; TRBD2 agrees at 8 bases. The sequenced sample consisted of peripheral blood. This TCR came from a man aged 45-65 years with acute or convalescent COVID-19. The CDR3 region has the DNA TGTGCCAGCAGCTTTCAAGCGGGAGTGGGTAATGAGCAGTTCTTC. Translated, it gives CASSFQAGVGNEQFF.